This TCR beta chain was obtained from a study of OX40 agonist ivuxolimab in advanced cancers. Turning to the study itself: As their treatment, patients were administered ivuxolimab, an agonistic anti-OX40 (CD134) antibody.

Points from the study as a whole: Normalized T-cell clonal expansion was also low in some nonresponders. Dosing at 0.1 to 3.0 mg/kg was accompanied by clonal expansion of CD4+ and CD8+ blood T cells by week 6.

Sequencing used immunoSEQ multiplex PCR; TCRdb keeps in-frame clones, though not all of them. The sample holds tens of thousands of clones, more than 70% seen once. This clone was seen only a few times. What it recognizes is unknown. This specimen includes other DNA sequences encoding the same CDR3. Germline assignment: CDR1 MDHEN and CDR2 SYDVKM. This CDR3 region has 15 residues. V was pared by 5 bases and J by 0 bases, with 4 bases of the junction left unmatched. The rearrangement uses TRBV28 and TRBJ2-1; TRBD1 matches 7 bases. This sequence was found in an adult with an advanced solid tumor such as melanoma, head and neck, liver or kidney cancer. This specimen was CD4+ or CD8+ T cells sorted from blood, taken in a trial of the OX40 agonist ivuxolimab. CDR3 loop: CASSPTGVSYNEQFF. The CDR3, as DNA: TGTGCCAGCAGTCCCACAGGGGTCTCCTACAATGAGCAGTTCTTC. The full variable domain, with the rest looked up from reference TRBV28 and TRBJ2-1, is DVKVTQSSRYLVKRTGEKVFLECVQDMDHENMFWYRQDPGLGLRLIYFSYDVKMKEKGDIPEGYSVSREKKERFSLILESASTNQTSMYLCASSPTGVSYNEQFFGPGTRLTVL.